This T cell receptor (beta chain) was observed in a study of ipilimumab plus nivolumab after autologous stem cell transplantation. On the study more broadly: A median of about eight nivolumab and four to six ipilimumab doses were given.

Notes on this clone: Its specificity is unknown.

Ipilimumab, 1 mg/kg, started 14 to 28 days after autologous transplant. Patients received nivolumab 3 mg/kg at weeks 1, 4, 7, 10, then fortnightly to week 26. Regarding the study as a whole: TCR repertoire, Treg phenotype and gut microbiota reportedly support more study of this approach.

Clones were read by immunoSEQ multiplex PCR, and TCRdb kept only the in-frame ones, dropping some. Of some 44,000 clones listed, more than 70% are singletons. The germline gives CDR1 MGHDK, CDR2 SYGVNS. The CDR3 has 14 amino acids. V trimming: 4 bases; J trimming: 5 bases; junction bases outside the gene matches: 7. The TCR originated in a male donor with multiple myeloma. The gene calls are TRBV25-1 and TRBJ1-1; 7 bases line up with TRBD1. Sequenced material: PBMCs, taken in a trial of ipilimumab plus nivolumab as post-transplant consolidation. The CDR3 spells CASSATGRETEAFF. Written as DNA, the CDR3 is TGTGCCAGCAGTGCGACAGGGCGGGAAACTGAAGCTTTCTTT. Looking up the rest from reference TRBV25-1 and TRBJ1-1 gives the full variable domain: EADIYQTPRYLVIGTGKKITLECSQTMGHDKMYWYQQDPGMELHLIHYSYGVNSTEKGDLSSESTVSRIRTEHFPLTLESARPSHTSQYLCASSATGRETEAFFGQGTRLTVV.